The 8 T cell receptor beta chains in this list originate from one sample, sequenced in a study of blood T cell repertoires in COVID-19. Clones were read by immunoSEQ multiplex PCR, and TCRdb kept only the in-frame ones, dropping some. Among about 150,000 clones listed, about 85% were seen once. Sequenced material: peripheral blood. These receptors came from a man aged 55-75 years with COVID-19, enrolled during active disease.

This sequence joins TRBV2 and TRBJ1-2; D gene unclear. The ends were cut back, 2 bases at V and 7 bases at J, with 11 bases in the middle. There are 13 residues in the CDR3. Germline lookup yields CDR1 SNHLY and CDR2 FYNNEI. In DNA form, the CDR3 reads TGTGCCAGCAGTGAAAGGTCCGCGGGTGGCTACACCTTC. Its protein product is CASSERSAGGYTF.

This chain joins TRBV7-9 and TRBJ1-1; TRBD1 is a possible D gene (5 bases). The V gene lost 1 base and the J gene lost 10 bases, with 13 bases spanning the gap. Germline V lookup: CDR1 SEHNR, CDR2 FQNEAQ (reference sequence). The CDR3 has 13 residues. Here the CDR3 reads CASSLGGTRVAFF. The CDR3 DNA reads TGTGCCAGCAGCTTAGGCGGGACCCGGGTAGCTTTCTTT.

The chain combines TRBV7-8 with TRBJ1-2, with D perhaps matching TRBD1 (6 bases). CDR3 size: 15 residues. V shed 1 base and J shed 1 base, with 10 bases lying between them. In germline, CDR1 is SGHVS, CDR2 FQNEAQ. The CDR3 is CASSLGTELNYGYTF. The CDR3 region has the DNA TGTGCCAGCAGCTTAGGGACAGAGCTTAACTATGGCTACACCTTC.

The rearrangement uses TRBV5-8 and TRBJ2-5; 10 nucleotides line up with TRBD2. This CDR3 is built from 15 residues. Trimming took 4 bases from V and 5 from J; bases not matched to a gene: 8. The germline CDR1 and CDR2 sequences are SGHTS and YDEGEE. The CDR3 nucleotides read TGTGCCAGCAGCCCACGGACTAGCGGCGGGGAGACCCAGTACTTC. Translating gives CASSPRTSGGETQYF. Supplemented by reference TRBV5-8 and TRBJ2-5, the full variable domain reads EAGVTQSPTHLIKTRGQQATLRCSPISGHTSVYWYQQALGLGLQFLLWYDEGEERNRGNFPPRFSGRQFPNYSSELNVNALELEDSALYLCASSPRTSGGETQYFGPGTRLLVL.

Comments on this clone: Sequence at one end of the junction differs from germline and may be a read error. This sequence joins TRBV25-1 and TRBJ1-1; D is perhaps TRBD1 (5 bases). From germline, CDR1 is MGHDK and CDR2 SYGVNS. This CDR3 is built from 15 residues. CDR3 in DNA: TGTGCCAGCAGGGAATCGGGACTCCAGAACACTGAAGCTTTCTTT. It translates to CASRESGLQNTEAFF.

J is TRBJ1-2 and V is TRBV3-1 (or the pseudogene TRBV3-2), with 8 bases that match TRBD1. CDR1 is LGHDT, CDR2 YNNKEL, per germline (reference sequence). After removal of 0 bases from V and 7 bases from J, the junction contained 4 bases not matched to a gene. This CDR3 has 14 amino acids. The CDR3 loop is CASSQDPGGSGYTF. The DNA of the CDR3 is TGTGCCAGCAGCCAAGATCCAGGGGGCAGTGGCTACACCTTC.

V usage is TRBV11-3 and J usage is TRBJ2-1; TRBD2 aligns across 9 bases. Germline loops: CDR1 SGHNT, CDR2 YENEEA. The length of the CDR3 is 15 residues. V lost 1 base to trimming and J lost 10 bases; unmatched junction nucleotides: 8. The CDR3 coding sequence is TGTGCCAGCAGCTTAGGGGTAGCGGGGGCCGGGGAGCAGTTCTTC. Protein: CASSLGVAGAGEQFF.

This clone was seen a handful of times. This chain uses TRBV30 with TRBJ2-4; D uncertain. The CDR3 length is 15 residues. Per germline, CDR1 GTSNPN and CDR2 SVGIG (reference sequence). The CDR3 nucleotides read TGTGCTTCGTCTCCTACGGTCCCCTTAACTAAGACTCAGTACTTC. Protein sequence: CASSPTVPLTKTQYF.